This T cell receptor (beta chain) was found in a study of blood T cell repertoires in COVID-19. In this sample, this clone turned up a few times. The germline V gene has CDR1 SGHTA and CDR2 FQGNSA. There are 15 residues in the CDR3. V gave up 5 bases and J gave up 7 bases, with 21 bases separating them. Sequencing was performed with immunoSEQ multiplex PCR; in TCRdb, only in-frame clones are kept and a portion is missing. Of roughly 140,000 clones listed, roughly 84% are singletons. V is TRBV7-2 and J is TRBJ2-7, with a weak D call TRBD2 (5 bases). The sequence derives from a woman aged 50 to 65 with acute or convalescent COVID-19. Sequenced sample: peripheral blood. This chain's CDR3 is CASSPRFEGGGEQYF. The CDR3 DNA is TGTGCCAGCAGCCCAAGGTTCGAGGGTGGTGGGGAGCAGTACTTC.